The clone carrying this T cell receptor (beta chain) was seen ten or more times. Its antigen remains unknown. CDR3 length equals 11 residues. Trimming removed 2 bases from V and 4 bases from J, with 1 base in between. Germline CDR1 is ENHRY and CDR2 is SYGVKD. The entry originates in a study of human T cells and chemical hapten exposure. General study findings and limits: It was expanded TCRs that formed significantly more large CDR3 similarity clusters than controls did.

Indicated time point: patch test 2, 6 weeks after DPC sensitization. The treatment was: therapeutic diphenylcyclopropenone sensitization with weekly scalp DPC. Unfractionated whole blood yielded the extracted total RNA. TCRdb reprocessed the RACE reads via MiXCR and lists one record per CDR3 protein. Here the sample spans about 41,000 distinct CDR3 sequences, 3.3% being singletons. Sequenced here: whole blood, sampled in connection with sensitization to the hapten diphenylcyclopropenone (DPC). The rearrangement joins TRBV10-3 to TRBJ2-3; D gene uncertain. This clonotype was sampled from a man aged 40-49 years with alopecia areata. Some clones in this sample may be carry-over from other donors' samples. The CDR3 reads CAISEADTQYF. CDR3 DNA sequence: TGTGCCATCAGTGAGGCAGATACGCAGTATTTT.